This paragraph reports one T cell receptor (beta chain). Random hexamers were used to reverse transcribe an amount of about 0.45 to 1 ug RNA. TCRdb re-called the immunoSEQ multiplex PCR reads with MiXCR, one entry per CDR3 protein. The repertoire consists of some 110,000 distinct CDR3 sequences, with approximately 93% occurring once and the leading ten covering approximately 0.31%. The source of the sample is a study of CD8 T cells in Susac syndrome. Sequenced input: CD8+ T cells from PBMCs. The source is a human donor with multiple sclerosis.

CDR3 residues: CASSQDWADSYEQYV. The CDR3, as DNA: TGCGCCAGCAGCCAAGATTGGGCGGACTCCTACGAGCAGTACGTC. The chain uses TRBV4-1 and TRBJ2-7; D not certain. This CDR3 comprises 15 residues. The germline V gene has CDR1 MGHRA and CDR2 YSYEKL. Trimming shortened V by 0 bases and J by 0 bases, and 9 bases separated the two germline ends.